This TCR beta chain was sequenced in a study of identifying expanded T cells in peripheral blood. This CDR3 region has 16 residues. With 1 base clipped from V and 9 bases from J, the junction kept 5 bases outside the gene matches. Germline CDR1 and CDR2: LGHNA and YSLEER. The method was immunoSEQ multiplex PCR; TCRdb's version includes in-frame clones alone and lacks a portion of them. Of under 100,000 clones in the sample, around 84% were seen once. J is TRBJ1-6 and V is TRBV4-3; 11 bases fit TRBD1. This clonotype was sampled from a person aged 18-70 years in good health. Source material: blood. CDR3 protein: CASSQASGTGGSPLHF. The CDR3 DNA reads TGCGCCAGCAGCCAAGCCTCCGGGACAGGGGGTTCACCCCTCCACTTT.